Presented here are 8 T cell receptor beta chains from one specimen sequenced in a study. Via MiXCR, TCRdb re-called the 5' RACE reads, giving one row per CDR3 protein. The data contain approximately 11,000 distinct CDR3 sequences, roughly 15% of them singletons. Cells sorted as Tregs were CD4+, CD25+ and CD127-/low. Sequenced material: Tregs sorted from a lymph node. Receptors were obtained from a female donor with breast cancer.

The rearrangement links TRBV6-6 to TRBJ1-1; a possible D gene is TRBD1 (5 bases). Between the trimmed V and J ends, which lost 6 bases and 7 bases, there was a span of 15 bases. The V gene's germline CDR1 is MNHNY and CDR2 SVGAGI (reference sequence). The CDR3 is made up of 13 amino acids. CDR3 loop: CASSRGTSVEAFF. CDR3 nucleotides: TGTGCCAGCAGCCGCGGGACGTCAGTTGAAGCTTTCTTT.

This clonotype was detected a few times. This chain connects TRBV2 to TRBJ1-2, with D perhaps TRBD1 (5 bases). The CDR3 spans 13 residues. Germline V gene data show CDR1 as SNHLY and CDR2 as FYNNEI. V was pared by 6 bases and J by 5 bases, with 13 bases between. CDR3 amino acids: CASSAVGGYGYTF. The CDR3 DNA follows: TGTGCCAGCAGCGCCGTGGGGGGATATGGCTACACCTTC.

In this sample, this clonotype is medium-sized (0.01 to 0.1%). The V gene is TRBV7-3, the J gene TRBJ2-2, with 7 positions matching TRBD1. V lost 5 bases to trimming and J lost 0 bases; unmatched junction nucleotides: 9. CDR3 length: 17 amino acids. The germline gives CDR1 SGHTA, CDR2 FQGTGA. Written as DNA, the CDR3 is TGTGCCAGCAGCAACACAGGGGTTGGTGCGAACACCGGGGAGCTGTTTTTT. This gives the protein CASSNTGVGANTGELFF.

The table lists this clonotype with a few counts. A read error is possible here, since a much larger clone lies one base away. The V gene is TRBV6-2 or TRBV6-3, the J gene TRBJ2-7; TRBD1 matches 7 bases. Germline CDR1 MNHEY, CDR2 SVGEGT. The CDR3 runs 13 residues. CDR3 nucleotide sequence: TGTGCCGGCAGTAGGGGGCTCGGATACGAGCAGTACTTC. Translation gives CAGSRGLGYEQYF.

By share, this clonotype ranks as medium-sized. J is TRBJ2-5 and V is TRBV7-2, with 8 nucleotides matching TRBD1. The CDR3 has 13 residues. Looked up from germline, CDR1 is SGHTA and CDR2 is FQGNSA. The V and J ends lost 5 bases and 4 bases, in that order; junction bases with no gene match: 3. The CDR3 DNA reads TGTGCCAGCAGCCCCGGACAGGGAGAGACCCAGTACTTC. Translation: CASSPGQGETQYF.

This clonotype was found many times. This chain links TRBV20-1 with TRBJ2-7, with D possibly matching TRBD2 (5 bases). In germline, CDR1 is DFQATT, CDR2 SNEGSKA (reference sequence). CDR3 length: 11 residues. Trimming left V 2 bases short and J 4 bases short, with 6 bases between. Written as DNA, the CDR3 is TGCAGTGCTAGACGGGGTTACGAGCAGTACTTC. The encoded protein is CSARRGYEQYF.

Within the sample, this clonotype is medium-sized. The chain recombines TRBV7-9 with TRBJ1-5; D is unresolved. V lost 5 bases and J 2 bases, leaving 16 bases between the germline ends. Germline values: CDR1 SEHNR, CDR2 FQNEAQ (reference sequence). There are 16 residues in the CDR3. The CDR3 DNA sequence: TGTGCCAGCAGCCTTACAAAAGGAAGCGGCAATCAGCCCCAGCATTTT. The encoded protein is CASSLTKGSGNQPQHF.

By share of the sample, this clonotype is medium-sized (0.01 to 0.1%). V is TRBV28 and J is TRBJ2-4; D is possibly TRBD1 or TRBD2 (7 bases each). There are 15 residues in the CDR3. V lost 6 bases to trimming and J lost 5 bases, with 17 bases between them. From germline, CDR1 is MDHEN and CDR2 SYDVKM. The DNA of the CDR3 is TGTGCCAGCAGCCATCCGACAGGGAGGGAAAACATTCAGTACTTC. This gives the protein CASSHPTGRENIQYF.